Following are 20 T cell receptor beta chains from one sample sequenced in a study of long-term antiretroviral therapy in people with HIV. The libraries were made with immunoSEQ v3.0 at survey level. TCRdb's table, derived via immunoSEQ multiplex PCR, lists solely in-frame clones and lacks some. The sample holds over 20,000 clones, about 86% seen once. This specimen was unsorted PBMCs, taken 3 years after starting antiretroviral therapy. Source of these receptors: a man younger than 30 with HIV.

The chain employs TRBV2 and TRBJ1-5, with 8 nucleotides matching TRBD1. In germline, CDR1 is SNHLY, CDR2 FYNNEI. CDR3 length equals 17 residues. Trimming cost V 3 bases and J 1 base; bases outside gene matches: 8. The DNA of the CDR3 is TGTGCCAGCAGTGACAGACAGGGGCGGAGGAGCAATCAGCCCCAGCATTTT. It codes for CASSDRQGRRSNQPQHF.

The rearrangement links TRBV25-1 to TRBJ1-2; no clear D. The CDR3 contains 12 residues. With 9 bases removed from V and 1 base from J, the gap between germline ends came to 9 bases. CDR1 and CDR2 (germline): MGHDK, SYGVNS. The chain's CDR3 is CASSNVNYGYTF. The CDR3 coding sequence is TGTGCCAGTTCGAACGTTAACTATGGCTACACCTTC.

The chain uses TRBV7-6 and TRBJ2-7, with D uncertain. V gave up 4 bases and J gave up 4 bases, with 11 bases separating them. CDR1 SGHVS and CDR2 FNYEAQ come from the germline V gene. The CDR3 loop spans 13 amino acids. CDR3 coding DNA: TGTGCCAGCAGCTCAGGACCGAATTACGAGCAGTACGTC. Protein sequence: CASSSGPNYEQYV.

J is TRBJ1-6 and V is TRBV12-5; D may be TRBD1 (6 bases). The CDR3 covers 12 residues. V dropped 8 bases and J dropped 7 bases, with 9 bases sitting between them. Germline V lookup: CDR1 LGHNT, CDR2 FRNRAP. The CDR3 is CASSTGNSPLHF. CDR3 coding DNA: TGTGCTAGTAGTACAGGGAATTCACCCCTCCACTTT.

This chain connects TRBV9 to TRBJ1-1; 7 nucleotides line up with TRBD1. The CDR3 runs to 14 residues. The trim removed 9 bases at V and 0 bases at J, leaving 8 bases unmatched. Germline CDR1 is SGDLS and CDR2 is YYNGEE. The CDR3 nucleotides read TGTGCCACCGTATGGACAGGTATGAACACTGAAGCTTTCTTT. Translation gives CATVWTGMNTEAFF.

The chain combines TRBV11-2 with TRBJ1-4, with D unclear. The germline CDR1 and CDR2 sequences are SGHAT and FQNNGV. V was cut by 5 bases and J by 0 bases, with 10 bases left in between. There are 15 residues in the CDR3. CDR3 region: CASSSRPATNEKLFF. CDR3 coding DNA: TGTGCCAGCAGCAGCCGACCTGCAACTAATGAAAAACTGTTTTTT.

V usage is TRBV18 and J usage is TRBJ1-2; 7 positions agree with TRBD1. Germline CDR1 is KGHSH and CDR2 is LQKENI. Trimming cost V 0 bases and J 6 bases; bases outside gene matches: 13. The CDR3 contains 17 residues. The CDR3 sequence is CASSPPNMLRGPDGYTF. In nucleotides, the CDR3 is TGTGCCAGCTCACCACCGAACATGCTTAGGGGGCCAGATGGCTACACCTTC.

The chain is built from TRBV5-5 and TRBJ1-5, with 8 bases lining up with TRBD1. Germline CDR1 SGHKS, CDR2 YYEKEE (reference sequence). The CDR3 length is 17 residues. V shed 3 bases and J 4 bases; nucleotides not matched to a gene: 12. The CDR3: CASSSAHQTGVNQPQHF. The CDR3, as DNA: TGTGCCAGCAGCTCAGCACACCAGACAGGGGTAAATCAGCCCCAGCATTTT.

This clone has a single count. The rearrangement joins TRBV5-5 to TRBJ2-2, with unresolved D. Trimming left V 0 bases short and J 4 bases short, with 7 bases between. Germline lookup yields CDR1 SGHKS and CDR2 YYEKEE (reference sequence). This CDR3 is 14 amino acids long. The CDR3 DNA reads TGTGCCAGCAGCTTGGGTAGGAGCACCGGGGAGCTGTTTTTT. The encoded protein is CASSLGRSTGELFF.

The chain couples TRBV7-6 to TRBJ1-1, with D possibly matching TRBD1 (6 bases). The length of the CDR3 is 13 residues. Germline V gene data show CDR1 as SGHVS and CDR2 as FNYEAQ. The V and J ends lost 5 bases and 7 bases respectively, with 14 bases between them. CDR3 loop: CASSVPGGGEAFF. Here the CDR3 DNA reads TGTGCCAGCAGCGTGCCTGGGGGCGGTGAAGCTTTCTTT.

This clone was found once. The chain carries TRBV7-9 and TRBJ2-4; D remains ambiguous. Trimming removed 3 bases from V and 2 bases from J, with 11 bases in between. The CDR3 sequence is 15 residues long. Germline V lookup: CDR1 SEHNR, CDR2 FQNEAQ (reference sequence). The CDR3 coding sequence is TGTGCCAGCAGCTTCGGTTTTAGTTCCAAAAACATTCAGTACTTC. It is translated as CASSFGFSSKNIQYF. The full variable domain, with the rest looked up from reference TRBV7-9 and TRBJ2-4, is DTGVSQNPRHKITKRGQNVTFRCDPISEHNRLYWYRQTLGQGPEFLTYFQNEAQLEKSRLLSDRFSAERPKGSFSTLEIQRTEQGDSAMYLCASSFGFSSKNIQYFGAGTRLSVL.

The chain has TRBV4-2 and TRBJ2-5; 8 nucleotides agree with TRBD2. The V segment lost 5 bases and the J segment 1 base; nucleotides outside the gene matches: 3. Germline assignment: CDR1 LGHNA and CDR2 YNFKEQ. The CDR3 has 14 residues. This CDR3 is CASSSRGGQETQYF. In DNA, the CDR3 is TGTGCCAGCAGCTCCCGGGGGGGCCAAGAGACCCAGTACTTC.

CDR3 DNA: TGCAGTGCCTCCCTGATTGAAGGCTACACCTTC. Amino acid sequence: CSASLIEGYTF. This chain joins TRBV20-1 and TRBJ1-2; D call uncertain. The V end lost 6 bases, the J end lost 8 bases, and 13 bases lay between the germline ends. The CDR3 is 11 amino acids. Germline loops: CDR1 DFQATT, CDR2 SNEGSKA (reference sequence).

The rearrangement joins TRBV28 to TRBJ2-3; 7 nucleotides align to TRBD2. Germline V CDR1 and CDR2: MDHEN, SYDVKM. J was trimmed by 1 base and V by 6 bases; bases with no gene match: 4. This CDR3 comprises 14 residues. DNA for the CDR3: TGTGCCAGCAGCTCCGCGGGGGGCACAGATACGCAGTATTTT. Protein sequence: CASSSAGGTDTQYF.

The genes are TRBV28 and TRBJ1-5; a possible D gene is TRBD1 (5 bases). Trimming pared 5 bases from V and 0 bases from J, leaving 8 bases between. Germline CDR1 and CDR2: MDHEN and SYDVKM. The CDR3 loop spans 14 amino acids. This CDR3 reads CASSGHLSNQPQHF. The CDR3 coding sequence is TGTGCCAGCAGTGGACACCTTAGCAATCAGCCCCAGCATTTT.

The V gene is TRBV2, the J gene TRBJ2-1; 8 bases are shared with TRBD2. The V segment lost 2 bases and the J segment 2 bases; nucleotides outside the gene matches: 5. CDR3 length: 16 amino acids. CDR1 is SNHLY and CDR2 is FYNNEI in the germline V gene. CDR3 region: CASSENSGAAYNEQFF. In nucleotides, the CDR3 is TGTGCCAGCAGTGAAAATAGCGGGGCCGCCTACAATGAGCAGTTCTTC.

A single count supports this clone. J is TRBJ2-3 and V is TRBV27; weak D call: TRBD2 (5 bases). Germline CDR1 is MNHEY and CDR2 is SMNVEV (reference sequence). Trimming pared 5 bases from V and 4 bases from J, leaving 19 bases between. The CDR3 loop spans 16 amino acids. The CDR3 nucleotides read TGTGCCAGCAGTAATTCCGGGGTGCCGGTCCCAGATACGCAGTATTTT. It is translated as CASSNSGVPVPDTQYF.

The chain carries TRBV29-1 and TRBJ2-1; either TRBD1 or TRBD2 may fit D (6 bases each). The V end was cut by 5 bases, the J end by 9 bases, with 14 bases between. In germline, CDR1 is SQVTM, CDR2 ANQGSEA. The CDR3 has 12 amino acids. The CDR3 spells CSVSRGLGEQFF. CDR3 bases: TGCAGCGTTTCCCGGGGGCTGGGTGAGCAGTTCTTC.

This clone was counted between two and nine times. The chain uses TRBV30 and TRBJ2-7, with D perhaps matching TRBD2 (6 bases). This CDR3 has 11 amino acids. Trimming cost V 7 bases and J 7 bases, with 14 bases left between them. CDR1 GTSNPN and CDR2 SVGIG come from the germline V gene (reference sequence). This CDR3 reads CASPGTWEQYV. The CDR3 DNA is TGTGCCTCACCCGGGACTTGGGAGCAGTACGTC.

This chain links TRBV18 with TRBJ1-6; D unresolved. Between the trimmed V and J ends, which lost 3 bases and 0 bases, there was a span of 9 bases. The CDR3 totals 16 residues. Germline CDR1 and CDR2: KGHSH and LQKENI. CDR3: CASSPPGSSYNSPLHF. CDR3 DNA: TGTGCCAGCTCACCCCCCGGGAGCTCCTATAATTCACCCCTCCACTTT. The whole variable domain, remainder taken from reference TRBV18 and TRBJ1-6, is NAGVMQNPRHLVRRRGQEARLRCSPMKGHSHVYWYRQLPEEGLKFMVYLQKENIIDESGMPKERFSAEFPKEGPSILRIQQVVRGDSAAYFCASSPPGSSYNSPLHFGNGTRLTVT.